This T cell receptor (beta chain) was identified during a study of neurological immune-mediated disorders (dated by TCRdb to about 2019). Concerning the study at large: Among the roughly 34 multiple sclerosis patients, relapsing-remitting MS was present in 31 and secondary progressive MS was present in 3. The study compared peripheral blood TCR-beta repertoires of HTLV-I-associated myelopathy (HAM/TSP) patients, multiple sclerosis patients and healthy controls using UMI-based sequencing. The approximately 100 TCR-beta libraries included longitudinal samples, technical triplicates and paired sorted CD4+ and CD8+ T-cell subsets alongside PBMC samples. The cohort included around 70 subjects: approximately 15 with HAM/TSP, approximately 35 with multiple sclerosis, and 20 healthy controls.

V is clipped by 6 bases and J by 4 bases, and the sequence between their germline boundaries is 10 bases long. The germline V gene (reference sequence) yields DFQATT for CDR1 and SNEGSKA for CDR2. Including the terminal cysteine and phenylalanine, the CDR3 comprises 12 residues. This entry keeps only the CDR3 DNA: 36 bases, framed from base 1. Here is what the overall study found, with its caveats: In phylogenetic analysis, the repertoires of 18 of 34 MS patients grouped into a cluster of related CDR3 sequences, which suggests a possible signature at the repertoire level. No identical CDR3 amino acid sequences were found to be shared among expanded clones across subjects, suggesting that TCR-beta repertoires were private in all groups. TCR clonal expansion was highest in HAM/TSP patients and lowest in MS patients, with MS patients falling below even healthy controls. No clinical or MRI features were associated with the MS cluster, and the authors said that larger cohorts are needed.

cDNA synthesis used template-switch 5'RACE with a primer carrying a 10-nucleotide random unique molecular identifier tagging each TCR transcript. Every sequencing run yielded over 170 million TCR-beta sequences covering 15-18 subjects. The RNeasy kit was used for extraction of total RNA. Using the KAPA Real-time Library Amplification kit, TCR-beta VDJ regions were amplified with primers for the TCR constant region and the 5'RACE anchor. A first PCR added sample indexes and Illumina adaptors, after which a second PCR increased the library yield. The roughly 650 bp TCR product was size-selected on a 2% E-gel SizeSelection system after Ampure bead purification. Before pooling, library quality was checked on a Bioanalyzer, concentration was measured with Qubit, and libraries were quantified with the Kapa Library Quantification kit. Paired-end 2 x 150 bp sequencing of the libraries was performed on an Illumina HiSeq 2500. To increase sequence diversity, roughly 24-32% phiX was spiked into each library pool. In the paper's pipeline: The quality-filtered reads were processed with the UMI-based MiGEC pipeline, whose error correction step removed more than 85% of the raw TCR sequences. IMGT germline references were used for aligning VDJ genes, and each clonotype was defined as a unique CDR3 amino acid sequence together with its V-J genes. Clonal expansion, Shannon diversity and CDR3 relatedness (CalcPairwiseDistances, ClusterSamples) were evaluated with VDJtools, and phylogenetic trees were built with CLCbio workbench. Clones with at least 8 unique UMIs were defined as expanded, with this threshold being based on coefficient-of-variation modelling across technical triplicates. TCRdb reanalyzed the raw reads on its own, using fastp at Q25 for trimming and MiXCR for clone calling, and kept in-frame beta chains. Each entry is one CDR3 protein sequence, shown with its most common DNA and genes. TCRdb, not the original authors, processed these V and J calls. This sample has 25,000 to 40,000 distinct CDR3 sequences in its table, and approximately 1.6% of those were observed once. Around a tenth of the sample lies in the top ten.

For unsorted PBMC libraries, 2 million PBMCs were used after storage in RNAlater at -80 degrees C until RNA extraction. Multiple sclerosis patients were enrolled in a US clinical protocol evaluating disease progression by magnetic resonance imaging. PBMCs were separated from peripheral blood using Ficoll-Hypaque density gradient centrifugation and then cryopreserved in liquid nitrogen. This clonotype was recorded at least ten times. Its antigen is not yet known. No base-level quality is on record; no much larger clone is a single base apart. Sequenced: PBMCs. The receptor comes from a woman in her 30s with multiple sclerosis. The rearrangement combines TRBV20-1 with TRBJ2-1; a weak D assignment points to TRBD2 (5 bases agree). The DNA is TGCAGTGCGCCGGACTTTTACAATGAGCAGTTCTTC. Its product reads: CSAPDFYNEQFF.